The text below deals with one TCR beta chain. What it binds is unknown. An end of the junction does not agree with germline; a read error may underlie this. The germline CDR1 and CDR2 sequences are SSHAT and FNYEAQ (reference sequence). The CDR3 has 13 residues. This sample was taken from a study of cytomegalovirus exposure and HLA in healthy donors. PCR used 60 Vbeta primers and 13 Jbeta primers. Repertoires were generated with immunoSEQ multiplex PCR, while TCRdb's copy carries only in-frame clones and drops some. The sample includes 95,000 to 110,000 clones, roughly 80% of them seen just once. General study points: TCR beta V- and J-gene trimming was later associated with a missense DCLRE1C variant.

Sequenced input: PBMCs. The sequence was collected from a man aged 30-40 years in good health and CMV-seronegative. The genes are TRBV7-7 and TRBJ2-5; 8 nucleotides agree with TRBD2. The chain's CDR3 is CASSRLAQETQYF. In nucleotides, the CDR3 is TGTGCTAGCAGCCGACTAGCGCAAGAGACCCAGTACTTC. Variable domain in full (rest from reference TRBV7-7 and TRBJ2-5): GAGVSQSPRYKVTKRGQDVTLRCDPISSHATLYWYQQALGQGPEFLTYFNYEAQPDKSGLPSDRFSAERPEGSISTLTIQRTEQRDSAMYRCASSRLAQETQYFGPGTRLLVL.